The 26 T cell receptor beta chains given below trace back to one sample, sequenced in a study of T cell responses to AZD1222 COVID-19 vaccine. The assay was immunoSEQ multiplex PCR, and TCRdb's table has in-frame clones only and misses some. The table includes around 80,000 clones, 70% to 90% detected once. The material was peripheral blood, obtained 28 days after the second AZD1222 dose. These receptor sequences come from an adult who received the AZD1222 COVID-19 vaccine.

This chain uses TRBV7-9 with TRBJ2-5; no clear D gene. This CDR3 has 13 amino acids. CDR1 and CDR2 from the germline V gene are SEHNR and FQNEAQ (reference sequence). Trimming stripped 3 bases from V and 5 bases from J, with 10 bases between. The CDR3 DNA reads TGTGCCAGCAGCTTCGGTCGAGTGGAGACCCAGTACTTC. Translating gives CASSFGRVETQYF.

The genes are TRBV21-1 and TRBJ2-7; TRBD1, the D gene given by the table, was not confirmed from the DNA. TRBV21-1 counts as a pseudogene. The CDR3 runs to 17 residues. The chain's CDR3 is CASSKFKKGDRTYEQYF. DNA of the CDR3: TGTGCCAGCAGCAAATTTAAAAAAGGGGACAGGACCTACGAGCAGTACTTC.

The chain carries TRBV19 and TRBJ2-5, with D uncertain. Per germline, CDR1 LNHDA and CDR2 SQIVND (reference sequence). Trimming pared 3 bases from V and 4 bases from J, leaving 18 bases between. CDR3 length equals 16 residues. CDR3 DNA sequence: TGTGCCAGTAGTATGCACTTAAAAGGGATTGGAGAGACCCAGTACTTC. This sequence encodes CASSMHLKGIGETQYF. Drawing the rest from reference TRBV19 and TRBJ2-5, the complete variable domain is DGGITQSPKYLFRKEGQNVTLSCEQNLNHDAMYWYRQDPGQGLRLIYYSQIVNDFQKGDIAEGYSVSREKKESFPLTVTSAQKNPTAFYLCASSMHLKGIGETQYFGPGTRLLVL.

The sample holds a few counts of this clone. The chain is built from TRBV7-2 and TRBJ2-1; 12 bases agree with TRBD2. This CDR3 comprises 17 residues. Looked up from germline, CDR1 is SGHTA and CDR2 is FQGNSA. J lost 4 bases, V lost 0 bases, and 4 bases had no gene match. CDR3 in amino acids: CASSLAPLAGGYNEQFF. The CDR3 DNA sequence: TGTGCCAGCAGCTTAGCCCCACTAGCGGGGGGTTACAATGAGCAGTTCTTC.

The chain links TRBV2 to TRBJ1-6; possible D gene TRBD1, 5 bases. Germline-derived CDR1 and CDR2 are SNHLY and FYNNEI. The CDR3 length is 15 residues. Trimming shortened V by 6 bases and J by 7 bases, and 16 bases separated the two germline ends. The CDR3 DNA sequence: TGTGCCAGCAGCGGGTATGGGGGGGACAATTCACCCCTCCACTTT. It specifies CASSGYGGDNSPLHF. Looking up the rest from reference TRBV2 and TRBJ1-6 gives the full variable domain: EPEVTQTPSHQVTQMGQEVILRCVPISNHLYFYWYRQILGQKVEFLVSFYNNEISEKSEIFDDQFSVERPDGSNFTLKIRSTKLEDSAMYFCASSGYGGDNSPLHFGNGTRLTVT.

The chain is built from TRBV7-9 and TRBJ2-5; D gene unclear. Trimming stripped 5 bases from V and 4 bases from J, with 8 bases between. This CDR3 contains 12 residues. CDR1 is SEHNR, CDR2 FQNEAQ, per germline (reference sequence). CDR3 loop: CASSPQTETQYF. For the CDR3, the DNA is TGTGCCAGCAGCCCGCAGACAGAGACCCAGTACTTC.

The chain is built from TRBV27 and TRBJ2-3; TRBD2 matches at 15 bases. Germline V gene data show CDR1 as MNHEY and CDR2 as SMNVEV (reference sequence). The V gene end was trimmed by 5 bases and the J gene end by 3 bases; junction bases not matched to a gene: 6. The CDR3 length is 17 residues. The CDR3 bases are TGTGCCAGCAGTGGCCGGGGGACTAGCGGGGGGACAGATACGCAGTATTTT. It codes for CASSGRGTSGGTDTQYF.

The chain has TRBV9 and TRBJ1-1; the D is unclear. This CDR3 comprises 16 residues. The germline V and J ends were trimmed by 0 bases and 1 base, with 13 bases remaining between them. Germline CDR1 and CDR2: SGDLS and YYNGEE. The CDR3 spells CASSVAGSGKNTEAFF. The DNA for the CDR3 is TGTGCCAGCAGCGTAGCTGGGTCGGGGAAGAACACTGAAGCTTTCTTT.

This clone was observed a few times. The chain joins TRBV6-5 to TRBJ1-3; 7 positions match TRBD1. Germline lookup yields CDR1 MNHEY and CDR2 SVGAGI. Trimming cost V 6 bases and J 1 base; bases outside gene matches: 6. This CDR3 is 15 amino acids long. The CDR3 region is CASRAQGLSGNTIYF. CDR3 coding DNA: TGTGCCAGCAGGGCACAGGGGCTTTCTGGAAACACCATATATTTT.

This clone was seen a single time. The V gene is TRBV6-1, the J gene TRBJ2-7, with D hard to call. The CDR3 loop spans 11 amino acids. V shed 1 base and J shed 8 bases, with 6 bases lying between them. The germline V gene has CDR1 MNHNS and CDR2 SASEGT. In DNA, the CDR3 is TGTGCCAGCAGTGAAGTGGAACAGCAGTACTTC. Its translation: CASSEVEQQYF.

This chain connects TRBV15 to TRBJ1-5; no firm D call. The CDR3 is 16 amino acids. Germline-derived CDR1 and CDR2 are LNHNV and YYDKDF (reference sequence). V was trimmed by 3 bases and J by 2 bases, leaving 14 bases between them. Here the CDR3 DNA reads TGTGCCACCAGCAGCCCCAGAGTATTAGGCAATCAGCCCCAGCATTTT. It codes for CATSSPRVLGNQPQHF.

The chain links TRBV6-5 to TRBJ1-1, with TRBD1 matching 7 bases. Looked up from germline, CDR1 is MNHEY and CDR2 is SVGAGI. The CDR3 has 13 amino acids. The J segment lost 3 bases and the V segment lost 7 bases, leaving 5 bases of the junction unmatched. CDR3 DNA sequence: TGTGCCAGCAACCCTACAGGGGACACTGAAGCTTTCTTT. It is translated as CASNPTGDTEAFF.

The chain carries TRBV7-9 and TRBJ2-1; 8 bases match TRBD1. Germline values: CDR1 SEHNR, CDR2 FQNEAQ (reference sequence). With 5 bases clipped from V and 9 bases from J, the junction kept 9 bases outside the gene matches. The CDR3 extends over 14 amino acids. The DNA for the CDR3 is TGTGCCAGCAGCCCAAGACAGGGGTGGATTGAGCAGTTCTTC. This gives the protein CASSPRQGWIEQFF. The full variable domain, with the rest looked up from reference TRBV7-9 and TRBJ2-1, is DTGVSQNPRHKITKRGQNVTFRCDPISEHNRLYWYRQTLGQGPEFLTYFQNEAQLEKSRLLSDRFSAERPKGSFSTLEIQRTEQGDSAMYLCASSPRQGWIEQFFGPGTRLTVL.

The rearrangement joins TRBV18 to TRBJ1-6; the D is unclear. Germline CDR1 KGHSH, CDR2 LQKENI. V lost 2 bases to trimming and J lost 7 bases, with 12 bases between them. CDR3 size: 15 residues. CDR3 bases: TGTGCCAGCTCACCAGAGTTTCCCTCCAATTCACCCCTCCACTTT. Protein sequence: CASSPEFPSNSPLHF.

The DNA of the CDR3 is TGTGCCAGTAGTATAGATGGACGGATCTCGGGATATAATTCACCCCTCCACTTT. This sequence encodes CASSIDGRISGYNSPLHF. The chain couples TRBV19 to TRBJ1-6; no clear D gene. CDR3 length: 18 amino acids. Germline V gene data show CDR1 as LNHDA and CDR2 as SQIVND (reference sequence). The V end lost 0 bases, the J end lost 4 bases, and 16 bases lay between the germline ends.

The rearrangement links TRBV6-5 to TRBJ1-1; perhaps TRBD1 as D (5 bases). The germline gives CDR1 MNHEY, CDR2 SVGAGI. Trimming left V 3 bases short and J 6 bases short, with 8 bases between. The CDR3 length is 12 residues. The CDR3 sequence: CASSYPGAEAFF. The CDR3 bases are TGTGCCAGCAGTTATCCGGGGGCTGAAGCTTTCTTT.

The chain carries TRBV7-6 and TRBJ2-6, with 8 bases aligning to TRBD1. The germline CDR1 and CDR2 sequences are SGHVS and FNYEAQ. The CDR3 runs to 18 residues. V dropped 5 bases and J dropped 0; count of bases not matched to a gene: 9. The CDR3 loop is CASSPRRTGSSGANVLTF. The CDR3 DNA sequence: TGTGCCAGCAGCCCTCGCCGGACAGGGAGCTCTGGGGCCAACGTCCTGACTTTC.

This chain uses TRBV5-1 with TRBJ2-3; D ambiguous. CDR3 length: 14 residues. Germline assignment: CDR1 SGHRS and CDR2 YFSETQ. Trimming cost V 3 bases and J 0 bases, with 8 bases left between them. CDR3 nucleotides: TGCGCCAGCAGCTCCCCGGACAGCACAGATACGCAGTATTTT. Its translation is CASSSPDSTDTQYF.

This chain links TRBV9 with TRBJ2-1; D is uncertain. CDR1 and CDR2 from the germline V gene are SGDLS and YYNGEE. V lost 4 bases to trimming and J lost 1 base, with 18 bases between them. The CDR3 has 17 amino acids. CDR3 sequence reads: CASSPGGSSLSYNEQFF. The CDR3 DNA is TGTGCCAGCAGCCCCGGCGGATCCTCCTTATCCTACAATGAGCAGTTCTTC.

About this clone: A much larger clonotype is one base distant, so this may be a read error. The V and J genes are TRBV9 and TRBJ2-7, with D maybe TRBD2 (6 bases). CDR1 and CDR2 (germline): SGDLS, YYNGEE. Trimming took 4 bases from V and 1 from J, leaving 6 bases between them. There are 12 residues in the CDR3. The CDR3 protein is CASSRGSYEQYF. The CDR3 nucleotides are TGTGCCAGCAGCCGGGGGTCCTACGAGCAGTACTTC.

The chain links TRBV9 to TRBJ2-3; TRBD1 aligns across 8 bases. The germline V gene encodes CDR1 SGDLS and CDR2 YYNGEE. V trimming: 1 base; J trimming: 6 bases; junction bases outside the gene matches: 4. The CDR3 extends over 14 amino acids. This CDR3 is CASSVRTGFDTQYF. CDR3 coding DNA: TGTGCCAGCAGCGTAAGGACAGGGTTCGATACGCAGTATTTT. The entire variable domain, with the rest obtained from reference TRBV9 and TRBJ2-3, is as follows: DSGVTQTPKHLITATGQRVTLRCSPRSGDLSVYWYQQSLDQGLQFLIQYYNGEERAKGNILERFSAQQFPDLHSELNLSSLELGDSALYFCASSVRTGFDTQYFGPGTRLTVL.

The chain uses TRBV5-6 and TRBJ1-1; 7 nucleotides align to TRBD1. The CDR3 has 14 amino acids. The trim removed 4 bases at V and 4 bases at J, leaving 7 bases unmatched. Per germline, CDR1 SGHDT and CDR2 YYEEEE. The CDR3 region is CASSKTGVGTEAFF. The CDR3 DNA reads as TGTGCCAGCAGCAAAACAGGGGTGGGCACTGAAGCTTTCTTT.

The chain recombines TRBV10-1 with TRBJ1-3; the D is unclear. This CDR3 is built from 16 residues. V gave up 2 bases and J gave up 0 bases, with 11 bases separating them. Germline values: CDR1 WNHNN, CDR2 SYGVQD (reference sequence). The chain's CDR3 is CASSEGLMSSGNTIYF. The DNA for the CDR3 is TGCGCCAGCAGTGAGGGGTTAATGAGCTCTGGAAACACCATATATTTT.

This clone was seen just once. V usage is TRBV5-8 and J usage is TRBJ1-1; maybe TRBD1 (6 bases). The V and J ends lost 2 bases and 7 bases respectively, with 15 bases between them. Germline loops: CDR1 SGHTS, CDR2 YDEGEE. This CDR3 region has 14 residues. CDR3 DNA: TGTGCCAGCAGCTTTGGACTTCGGACAGATGAAGCTTTCTTT. It specifies CASSFGLRTDEAFF.

The chain recombines TRBV19 with TRBJ1-5; 7 nucleotides align to TRBD1. There are 17 residues in the CDR3. Germline V gene data show CDR1 as LNHDA and CDR2 as SQIVND (reference sequence). Trimming removed 3 bases from V and 7 bases from J; junction bases left unmatched: 15. The CDR3 DNA sequence: TGTGCCAGTAGTATCCCCGAGGGGAACAGGGGATGGCAGCCCCAGCATTTT. Residues: CASSIPEGNRGWQPQHF. Together with reference TRBV19 and TRBJ1-5, the CDR3 gives the full variable domain: DGGITQSPKYLFRKEGQNVTLSCEQNLNHDAMYWYRQDPGQGLRLIYYSQIVNDFQKGDIAEGYSVSREKKESFPLTVTSAQKNPTAFYLCASSIPEGNRGWQPQHFGDGTRLSIL.

The rearrangement links TRBV5-8 to TRBJ1-5, with 7 bases fitting TRBD1. The V gene's germline CDR1 is SGHTS and CDR2 YDEGEE. Trimming took 4 bases from V and 7 from J; bases not matched to a gene: 14. CDR3 length: 16 amino acids. The CDR3 bases are TGTGCCAGCAGCCTAAAAGGGACAGCGATGAGGCAGCCCCAGCATTTT. This encodes CASSLKGTAMRQPQHF.